This TCR beta chain was sequenced during a study of PD-1 blockade in classical Hodgkin lymphoma. Study findings and constraints: Complete responders' diversity at baseline resembled that of newly diagnosed patients. Newly diagnosed patients had baseline TCR diversity that was reportedly lower than that of healthy donors. By C4D1, CD4+ diversity increased significantly, especially in complete responders.

The CDR3 covers 13 residues. The V end lost 4 bases, the J end lost 9 bases, and 16 bases lay between the germline ends. Per germline, CDR1 SGHRS and CDR2 YFSETQ. About this clone: What it binds is not known.

Brentuximab vedotin exposure varied, and every patient relapsed after autologous stem cell transplantation. Clones were read by immunoSEQ multiplex PCR, and TCRdb kept only the in-frame ones, dropping some. The top ten clones hold roughly a fifth of a sample with 21,000 or so clones, roughly 70% of them seen once. The sequencing used peripheral blood mononuclear cells (PBMCs), collected at baseline. V and J are TRBV5-1 and TRBJ1-1, with D tentatively TRBD1 (5 bases). This receptor was taken from a human donor with classical Hodgkin lymphoma. The CDR3 here is CASSLQSTEKAFF. The CDR3 coding sequence is TGCGCCAGCAGCCTACAATCGACAGAAAAAGCTTTCTTT.